These 14 T cell receptor beta chains were sequenced from one sample in a study of cytomegalovirus exposure and HLA in healthy donors. The PCR was carried out with 60 Vbeta primers and 13 Jbeta primers. Assay used: immunoSEQ multiplex PCR; TCRdb lists only in-frame clones, some missing. The specimen's table records tens of thousands of clones. Sequencing was performed on PBMCs. All receptors come from a woman between 40 and 50 years old in good health and CMV-seropositive.

Turning to this clone: One end of the junction is discordant with germline, which a read error may explain. This rearrangement joins TRBV9 to TRBJ2-1; D perhaps matches TRBD1 (6 bases). The CDR3 has 15 amino acids. Germline lookup yields CDR1 SGDLS and CDR2 YYNGEE. Written as DNA, the CDR3 is TGTGCCAGCAGCGTCCGGGACATCTCCGACAATGAGCAGTTCTTC. Its protein is CASSVRDISDNEQFF.

Of note for this clone: A read error may account for a junction end that differs from germline. The rearrangement links TRBV4-1 to TRBJ1-1, with D uncertain. The CDR3 consists of 15 residues. Germline CDR1 reads MGHRA; CDR2 reads YSYEKL. CDR3 sequence reads: CASSQVRGLNTEDFF. The CDR3 coding sequence is TGCGCCAGCAGCCAAGTACGAGGGCTGAACACTGAAGATTTCTTT.

The chain has TRBV30 and TRBJ2-3, with D possibly matching TRBD2 (6 bases). CDR1 is GTSNPN and CDR2 is SVGIG in the germline V gene (reference sequence). The CDR3 length is 16 residues. The V gene lost 2 bases and the J gene lost 3 bases, with 18 bases spanning the gap. CDR3 residues: CAWSWVRTAGTDTQYF. DNA of the CDR3: TGTGCCTGGAGTTGGGTCCGGACCGCGGGGACAGATACGCAGTATTTT.

V and J are TRBV2 and TRBJ1-5; D gene uncertain. This CDR3 spans 12 amino acids. Germline CDR1 reads SNHLY; CDR2 reads FYNNEI. Trimming took 4 bases from V and 9 from J, leaving 10 bases between them. The CDR3 spells CASSGPEAPQHF. As DNA, the CDR3 is TGTGCCAGCAGTGGGCCAGAGGCGCCCCAGCATTTT.

The genes are TRBV7-8 and TRBJ2-1, with 9 bases lining up with TRBD1. Germline V gene sequence: CDR1 SGHVS, CDR2 FQNEAQ. This CDR3 comprises 16 residues. V shed 4 bases and J 1 base; nucleotides not matched to a gene: 5. The CDR3 DNA follows: TGTGCCAGCAGCTCGATACAGGGGGCTTCCTACAATGAGCAGTTCTTC. It encodes CASSSIQGASYNEQFF.

V and J are TRBV28 and TRBJ1-2, with 8 bases identical to TRBD1. Germline loops: CDR1 MDHEN, CDR2 SYDVKM. This CDR3 contains 13 residues. V shed 5 bases, J shed 5 bases, and the junction held 4 bases outside the gene matches. The CDR3 bases are TGTGCCAGCAGTCCGGGACAGGTTTATGGCTACACCTTC. Translation gives CASSPGQVYGYTF.

The V gene is TRBV19, the J gene TRBJ2-7, with D perhaps TRBD1 (6 bases). Trimming cost V 1 base and J 0 bases, with 10 bases left between them. Germline V gene data show CDR1 as LNHDA and CDR2 as SQIVND (reference sequence). The CDR3 covers 15 residues. The CDR3 spells CASSIGWDISYEQYF. The CDR3 DNA is TGTGCCAGTAGTATAGGCTGGGACATCTCCTACGAGCAGTACTTC.

This rearrangement joins TRBV9 to TRBJ2-7; TRBD2 might be the D (5 bases). V lost 6 bases to trimming and J lost 4 bases, with 17 bases between them. The CDR3 covers 14 residues. Germline CDR1 and CDR2: SGDLS and YYNGEE. The CDR3 nucleotides read TGTGCCAGCAACCGAGGAGAGGGCTGGTACGAGCAGTACTTC. This gives the protein CASNRGEGWYEQYF. The full variable domain, its missing parts supplied by reference TRBV9 and TRBJ2-7, is DSGVTQTPKHLITATGQRVTLRCSPRSGDLSVYWYQQSLDQGLQFLIQYYNGEERAKGNILERFSAQQFPDLHSELNLSSLELGDSALYFCASNRGEGWYEQYFGPGTRLTVT.

The V call is TRBV11-3, the J call TRBJ1-3; D gene unclear. The CDR3 length is 13 residues. Germline CDR1 is SGHNT and CDR2 is YENEEA. Deletions cut 0 bases from V and 3 bases from J, with 3 bases between. The CDR3 bases are TGTGCCAGCAGCTTAGATCGTGGAAACACCATATATTTT. Translating gives CASSLDRGNTIYF.

This chain connects TRBV19 to TRBJ1-5; D is unclear. The CDR3 has 15 residues. V gave up 1 base and J gave up 5 bases, with 12 bases separating them. Germline lookup yields CDR1 LNHDA and CDR2 SQIVND (reference sequence). In nucleotides, the CDR3 is TGTGCCAGTAGTATAGGAGGGAGATTCCATCAGCCCCAGCATTTT. This codes for CASSIGGRFHQPQHF.

The rearrangement joins TRBV28 to TRBJ2-5, with TRBD2 matching over 11 bases. The CDR3 is 16 amino acids. Unmatched junction bases numbered 8, after V lost 5 bases and J lost 3 bases. Germline values: CDR1 MDHEN, CDR2 SYDVKM. DNA of the CDR3: TGTGCCAGCAGTCCGATTAGCGGGAGGGCCGAAGAGACCCAGTACTTC. This sequence encodes CASSPISGRAEETQYF.

As for this clone: Other nucleotide sequences in the sample specify the same CDR3. CDR3 protein: CSVERQLNTEAFF. As DNA, the CDR3 is TGCAGCGTCGAACGACAGTTGAACACTGAAGCTTTCTTT. V is TRBV29-1 and J is TRBJ1-1; TRBD1 might be the D (5 bases). Germline values: CDR1 SQVTM, CDR2 ANQGSEA. CDR3 length equals 13 residues. V was cut by 6 bases and J by 0 bases, with 11 bases left in between.

V is TRBV29-1 and J is TRBJ1-2; a weak D match, TRBD1 (5 bases). CDR1 and CDR2 (germline): SQVTM, ANQGSEA. Between the trimmed V and J ends, which lost 3 bases and 4 bases, there was a span of 9 bases. The CDR3 sequence is 12 residues long. CDR3 DNA sequence: TGCAGCGTTGACCGCGGGGGCTATGGCTACACCTTC. This translates into CSVDRGGYGYTF.

This sequence joins TRBV6-5 and TRBJ1-3; TRBD1 agrees at 11 bases. Trimming removed 5 bases from V and 7 bases from J; junction bases left unmatched: 4. The germline CDR1 and CDR2 sequences are MNHEY and SVGAGI. The CDR3 spans 14 residues. CDR3 DNA sequence: TGTGCCAGCAGTCCCGGGACAGGGGGGAACACCATATATTTT. It encodes CASSPGTGGNTIYF.